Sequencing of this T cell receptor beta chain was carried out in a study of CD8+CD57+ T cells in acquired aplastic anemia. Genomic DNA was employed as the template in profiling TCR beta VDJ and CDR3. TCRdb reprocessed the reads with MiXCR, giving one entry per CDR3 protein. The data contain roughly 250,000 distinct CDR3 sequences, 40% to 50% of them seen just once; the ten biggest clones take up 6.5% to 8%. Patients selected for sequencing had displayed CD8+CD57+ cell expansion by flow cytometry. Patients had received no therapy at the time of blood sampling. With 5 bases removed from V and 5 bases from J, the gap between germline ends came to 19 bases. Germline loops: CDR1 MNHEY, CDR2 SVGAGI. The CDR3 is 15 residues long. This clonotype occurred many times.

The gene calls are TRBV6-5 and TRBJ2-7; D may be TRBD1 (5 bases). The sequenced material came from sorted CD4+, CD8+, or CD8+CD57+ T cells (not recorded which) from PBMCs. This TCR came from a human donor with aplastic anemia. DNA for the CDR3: TGTGCCAGCAGTCCCGAAGGGGTGGCAGCCGACGAGCAGTACTTC. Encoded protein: CASSPEGVAADEQYF.